The 8 T cell receptor beta chains given below trace back to one sample, sequenced in a study of T cells in Graves' hyperthyroidism and ophthalmopathy. TCR beta CDR3 regions were amplified from RNA. The TCR CDR3 was amplified in a first-round RT-PCR using the HTBI primer set. In TCRdb, the multiplex PCR reads were re-called with MiXCR into one record per CDR3 protein. The data contain 700,000 or so distinct CDR3 sequences, about 15% of them singletons. Source material: blood. These receptors were collected from a young man with Graves' hyperthyroidism.

This clonotype was seen many times. This rearrangement joins TRBV28 to TRBJ2-7; D not certain. V was trimmed by 3 bases and J by 0 bases, leaving 12 bases between them. The CDR3 has 15 amino acids. Germline lookup yields CDR1 MDHEN and CDR2 SYDVKM. The CDR3 DNA reads as TGTGCCAGCAGTTTGATTCTAGAAAGCTCCTACGAGCAGTACTTC. Protein: CASSLILESSYEQYF. Filled out from reference TRBV28 and TRBJ2-7, the complete variable domain reads DVKVTQSSRYLVKRTGEKVFLECVQDMDHENMFWYRQDPGLGLRLIYFSYDVKMKEKGDIPEGYSVSREKKERFSLILESASTNQTSMYLCASSLILESSYEQYFGPGTRLTVT.

This clonotype was found many times. This sequence joins TRBV7-9 and TRBJ2-3; tentative D call: TRBD1 (6 bases). Germline CDR1 reads SEHNR; CDR2 reads FQNEAQ (reference sequence). The ends were cut back, 3 bases at V and 5 bases at J, with 12 bases in the middle. This CDR3 has 14 residues. As DNA, the CDR3 is TGTGCCAGCAGCTTCTCAGGGGCGAAAGATACGCAGTATTTT. It specifies CASSFSGAKDTQYF.

The V gene is TRBV2, the J gene TRBJ2-2; 7 bases align to TRBD2. CDR1 is SNHLY, CDR2 FYNNEI, per germline. J lost 3 bases, V lost 5 bases, and 9 bases had no gene match. The CDR3 covers 16 residues. CDR3 coding DNA: TGTGCCAGCAGTAGGGTGGGAGGGCCAGACACCGGGGAGCTGTTTTTT. This sequence encodes CASSRVGGPDTGELFF.

This clonotype was detected many times. The chain uses TRBV10-3 and TRBJ2-1, with D possibly TRBD2 on 6 matching bases. V gave up 6 bases and J gave up 5 bases, with 11 bases separating them. The CDR3 totals 13 residues. The germline V gene has CDR1 ENHRY and CDR2 SYGVKD. The CDR3 protein is CAIRADYNNEQFF. The CDR3 bases are TGTGCCATCAGAGCGGACTACAACAATGAGCAGTTCTTC.

There are a few counts of this clonotype. The chain couples TRBV4-3 to TRBJ1-2, with 7 bases identical to TRBD1. Trimming cost V 5 bases and J 4 bases; bases outside gene matches: 10. Germline values: CDR1 LGHNA, CDR2 YSLEER. The CDR3 runs 15 residues. In DNA form, the CDR3 reads TGCGCCAGCAGCTTACGGGACAGAGCCCTCTATGGCTACACCTTC. Protein product: CASSLRDRALYGYTF.

This chain connects TRBV7-9 to TRBJ2-7; 9 bases fit TRBD1. Germline loops: CDR1 SEHNR, CDR2 FQNEAQ (reference sequence). V lost 4 bases to trimming and J lost 3 bases; unmatched junction nucleotides: 10. This CDR3 comprises 16 residues. The CDR3 spells CASSSTYGQGLYEQYF. The CDR3 DNA reads TGTGCCAGCAGCTCCACGTACGGACAGGGGCTCTACGAGCAGTACTTC.

The J gene is TRBJ2-6, the V gene TRBV20-1; no reliable D call. Trimming removed 3 bases at V and 0 bases at J, with 12 bases between. Germline loops: CDR1 DFQATT, CDR2 SNEGSKA (reference sequence). The CDR3 loop spans 16 amino acids. The CDR3 coding sequence is TGCAGTGCTAGGGACGTTGTGCCCTCTGGGGCCAACGTCCTGACTTTC. This translates into CSARDVVPSGANVLTF.

This clonotype was found a few times. The chain combines TRBV12-3 or TRBV12-4 with TRBJ2-6; D is perhaps TRBD2 (6 bases). V lost 4 bases and J 1 base, leaving 11 bases between the germline ends. The CDR3 contains 16 residues. CDR3 nucleotides: TGTGCCAGCAGTTGGCCGGGGGTTTCTGGGGCCAACGTCCTGACTTTC. Residues: CASSWPGVSGANVLTF.